This T cell receptor (beta chain) derives from a study of CD8+CD57+ T cells in acquired aplastic anemia. Across the study: Sorted CD4+ and CD8+ cells yielded about 2.9 ug of DNA on average. Healthy CD8+ samples averaged approximately 11 million reads.

With 3 bases clipped from V and 2 bases from J, the junction kept 3 bases outside the gene matches. Germline V lookup: CDR1 LNHDA, CDR2 SQIVND (reference sequence). This CDR3 has 15 residues. Overall study results and limits: There were approximately 27 CD8+ CDR3 sequences that occurred in both patients and controls. CD8+ Simpson's diversity in patients was not significantly different from that in controls.

TCR beta VDJ and CDR3 profiling used genomic DNA as template. Via MiXCR, TCRdb re-called the reads, giving one row per CDR3 protein. Of 400,000 to 500,000 distinct CDR3 sequences in the sample, 65% to 75% were seen once. In regard to this clonotype: Its antigen is still unknown.

The chain has TRBV19 and TRBJ1-3, with 8 bases lining up with TRBD1. The sequence was collected from a human donor in good health, serving as a control. Sequenced: sorted CD4+, CD8+, or CD8+CD57+ T cells (not recorded which) from PBMCs. The CDR3 here is CASSMRRGPGNTIYF. In nucleotides, the CDR3 is TGTGCCAGTAGTATGCGCAGGGGGCCTGGAAACACCATATATTTT.